This T cell receptor beta chain was identified during a study of blood T cell repertoires in COVID-19 (dated by TCRdb to the early 2020s). Background for the entire study: Samples covering the acute and convalescent phases of COVID-19 were provided by collaborators in the United States, Italy and Spain. Subjects who had been exposed to COVID-19, were actively infected with it, or had recovered from it provided the deeply sampled blood TCRbeta repertoires that made up the dataset. Nearly every sample came with metadata listing a de-identified subject ID, COVID-19 status, age in years and sex. Where available, HLA class I and class II types were taken from metadata supplied by the sample provider and were not determined by assay-based typing. Samples were obtained from the ongoing ImmuneRACE study (first 160 participants) and from about 1,300 subjects provided by 6 global collaborators. The prospective study material was composed of cDNA or gDNA derived from T cells, B-cell-depleted T cells, or PBMCs. A freely available public database, intended as a resource for researchers studying the immune response to SARS-CoV-2, is where the repertoires were released.

TCRbeta CDR3 regions were amplified from genomic DNA using the immunoSEQ Assay, a bias-controlled multiplex PCR. The published analysis was carried out like this. The number of nucleated cells in each sample was estimated from the amplification of reference gene primers within the assay. Sequence reads were collapsed and filtered to measure the absolute abundance of every unique TCRbeta CDR3 rearrangement. For each sample, productive Simpson clonality was calculated as the square root of Simpson's diversity index across productive rearrangements. TCRdb took this table from immuneACCESS and kept in-frame rearrangements with V and J called. Such tables lack part of the clones; where checked against another copy, unresolved V genes explain under half of the gap, and the rest is unexplained. That table is the source of V, J and clone size, and D and trimming were worked out from the DNA. The sample yields approximately 90,000 clones; about 85% were counted once. Clones ranked in the top ten supply over 10% of the sample.

The paper's findings and limits, for the study overall: How much clinical and demographic metadata was included differed by source and by participant, and the metadata was provided uncurated.

The CDR3 contains 14 residues, cysteine and phenylalanine counted. Only the CDR3 region is kept as DNA, spanning 42 bases read in frame from base 1. Trimmed from V: 5 bases; trimmed from J: 4 bases; junction bases lacking a gene match: 4. The germline V gene (reference sequence) gives CDR1 as MNHNY and CDR2 as SVGAGI. With respect to this clone: The antigen it binds to is not known. Base qualities are not recorded, but no much larger clone differs from it by a single base.

Each collaborating institution followed its own protocols to collect whole blood in K2EDTA tubes. Collaborator samples were shipped for TCRbeta analysis as frozen whole blood, isolated PBMCs, or DNA extracted from either sample type. The sample comprised peripheral blood. The rearranged segments are TRBV6-6 and TRBJ2-1; 8 nucleotides in the junction match TRBD1. The source is a human donor in a cohort sampled during active COVID-19. The CDR3 sequence is CASSSRDRYNEQFF. The DNA reads TGTGCCAGCAGTAGCCGGGACAGGTACAATGAGCAGTTCTTC.